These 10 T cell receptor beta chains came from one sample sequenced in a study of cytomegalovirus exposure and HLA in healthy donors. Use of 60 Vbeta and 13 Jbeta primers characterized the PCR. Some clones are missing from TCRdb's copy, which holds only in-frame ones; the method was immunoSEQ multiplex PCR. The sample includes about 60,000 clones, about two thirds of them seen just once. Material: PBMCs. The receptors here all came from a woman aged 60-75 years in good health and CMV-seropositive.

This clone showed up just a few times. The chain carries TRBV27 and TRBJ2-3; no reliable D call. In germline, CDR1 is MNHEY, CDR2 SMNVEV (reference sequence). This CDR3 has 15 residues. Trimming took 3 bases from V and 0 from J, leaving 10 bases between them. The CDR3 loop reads CASSFYSLSTDTQYF. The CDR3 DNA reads TGTGCCAGCAGTTTCTACAGCCTTAGCACAGATACGCAGTATTTT.

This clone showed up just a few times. The CDR3 nucleotides read TGTGCCAGCAGCTCCGGGACAGGGTTCGAGCAGTACTTC. Its translation is CASSSGTGFEQYF. The chain couples TRBV9 to TRBJ2-7, with 9 bases that match TRBD1. Trimming cost V 4 bases and J 6 bases; bases outside gene matches: 5. The CDR3 is 13 amino acids. Per the germline V gene, CDR1 is SGDLS and CDR2 is YYNGEE.

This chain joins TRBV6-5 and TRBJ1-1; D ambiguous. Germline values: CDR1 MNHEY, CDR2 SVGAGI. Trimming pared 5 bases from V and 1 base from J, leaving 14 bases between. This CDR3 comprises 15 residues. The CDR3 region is CASSTIPPENTEAFF. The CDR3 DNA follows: TGTGCCAGCAGTACTATCCCGCCAGAGAACACTGAAGCTTTCTTT.

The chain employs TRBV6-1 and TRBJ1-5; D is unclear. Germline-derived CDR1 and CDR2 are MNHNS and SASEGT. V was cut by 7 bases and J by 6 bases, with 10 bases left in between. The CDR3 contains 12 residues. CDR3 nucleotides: TGTGCCAGCAATCCGTCGTCTCAGCCCCAGCATTTT. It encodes CASNPSSQPQHF.

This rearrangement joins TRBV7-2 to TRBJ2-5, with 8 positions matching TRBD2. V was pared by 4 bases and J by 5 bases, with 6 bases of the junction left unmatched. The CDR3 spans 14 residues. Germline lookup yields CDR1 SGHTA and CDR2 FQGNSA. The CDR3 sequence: CASSSSGGLETQYF. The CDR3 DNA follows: TGTGCCAGCAGCTCGTCGGGGGGGCTGGAGACCCAGTACTTC.

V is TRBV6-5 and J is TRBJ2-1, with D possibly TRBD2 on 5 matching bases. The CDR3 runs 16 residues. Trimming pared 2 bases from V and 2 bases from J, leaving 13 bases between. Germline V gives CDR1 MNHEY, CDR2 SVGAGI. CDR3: CASSYQPGNPYNEQFF. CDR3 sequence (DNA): TGTGCCAGCAGTTACCAACCCGGGAATCCCTACAATGAGCAGTTCTTC.

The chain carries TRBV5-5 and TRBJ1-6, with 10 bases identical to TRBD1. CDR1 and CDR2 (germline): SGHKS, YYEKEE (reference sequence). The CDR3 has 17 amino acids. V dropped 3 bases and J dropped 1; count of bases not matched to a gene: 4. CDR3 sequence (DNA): TGTGCCAGCAGCTCTGGGACAGGGGAATCCTATAATTCACCCCTCCACTTT. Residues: CASSSGTGESYNSPLHF.

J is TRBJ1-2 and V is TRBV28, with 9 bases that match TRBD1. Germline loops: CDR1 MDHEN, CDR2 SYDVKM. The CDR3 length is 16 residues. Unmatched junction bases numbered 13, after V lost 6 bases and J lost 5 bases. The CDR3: CASSRATPGTGYGYTF. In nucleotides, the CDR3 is TGTGCCAGCAGCCGCGCCACTCCCGGGACAGGGTATGGCTACACCTTC.

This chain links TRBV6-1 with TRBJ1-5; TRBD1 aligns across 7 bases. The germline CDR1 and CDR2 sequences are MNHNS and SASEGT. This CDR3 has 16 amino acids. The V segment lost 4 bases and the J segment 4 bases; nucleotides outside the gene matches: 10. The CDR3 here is CASSAGDSERNQPQHF. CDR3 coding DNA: TGTGCCAGCAGTGCCGGGGACAGCGAGCGAAATCAGCCCCAGCATTTT.

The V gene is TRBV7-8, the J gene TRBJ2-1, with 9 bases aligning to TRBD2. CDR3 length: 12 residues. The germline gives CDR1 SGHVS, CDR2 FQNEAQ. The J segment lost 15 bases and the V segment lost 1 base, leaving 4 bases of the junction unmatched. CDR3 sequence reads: CASSLVAGVGFF. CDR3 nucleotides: TGTGCCAGCAGCTTAGTAGCGGGGGTTGGGTTCTTC. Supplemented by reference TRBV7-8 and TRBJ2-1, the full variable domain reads GAGVSQSPRYKVAKRGQDVALRCDPISGHVSLFWYQQALGQGPEFLTYFQNEAQLDKSGLPSDRFFAERPEGSVSTLKIQRTQQEDSAVYLCASSLVAGVGFFGPGTRLTVL.